This TCR beta chain was identified during a study of T cell repertoires in cytomegalovirus infection. Study-level points and caveats: There were carriers of CMV plus the relevant HLA, and cumulative public TCR beta family frequency identified them. In two of eight donors, the top clonotype was HLA-C-restricted CMV-specific.

Worth noting for this clonotype: Its antigen is unknown.

The CDR3 is 15 residues long. Germline assignment: CDR1 ENHRY and CDR2 SYGVKD. V lost 5 bases, J lost 4 bases, and 16 bases lay in between. TCRdb analysed the reads with MiXCR anew, one entry per CDR3 protein. The sample has hundreds of thousands of distinct CDR3 sequences; roughly 24% are singletons. The sample consisted of CD8+ T cells from PBMCs. The J gene is TRBJ2-3, the V gene TRBV10-3; D possibly uses TRBD1 or TRBD2 (7 bases each). The TCR originated in a human donor in good health (CMV status not recorded). Some clones in this sample may be carry-over from other donors' samples. The CDR3 nucleotides are TGTGCCATCAGTACACGACAGGGAGGGGCAGATACGCAGTATTTT. It encodes CAISTRQGGADTQYF.